The 8 T cell receptor beta chains below come from one sample, sequenced in a study of CD8 T cells in ankylosing spondylitis. A single record per CDR3 protein comes from TCRdb applying MiXCR to the 5' RACE reads. The sample has some 130,000 distinct CDR3 sequences, more than 5.5% seen once. Sequencing used blood, either unsorted or a sorted T cell fraction (not recorded which). Source of these receptors: a female donor with ankylosing spondylitis or in good health (not recorded which).

This clonotype has at least ten counts. The chain combines TRBV6-1 with TRBJ2-3; possible D gene TRBD1, 6 bases. The germline V gene encodes CDR1 MNHNS and CDR2 SASEGT. The CDR3 runs 14 residues. V lost 6 bases and J lost 1, with 11 bases in between. The CDR3 sequence is CASSINRGTDTQYF. The DNA of the CDR3 is TGTGCCAGCAGCATCAACAGGGGCACAGATACGCAGTATTTT.

Here the CDR3 DNA reads TGTGCCAGCAGCTTACTAGGGGGCAGGGGAGATACGCAGTATTTT. Translation gives CASSLLGGRGDTQYF. V and J are TRBV7-2 and TRBJ2-3, with 7 bases identical to TRBD1. V shed 2 bases and J 5 bases; nucleotides not matched to a gene: 7. This CDR3 comprises 15 residues. The germline gives CDR1 SGHTA, CDR2 FQGNSA.

This clonotype appeared many times. J is TRBJ2-1 and V is TRBV5-1; D is possibly TRBD2 (5 bases). V lost 3 bases, J lost 4 bases, and 8 bases lay in between. The V gene's germline CDR1 is SGHRS and CDR2 YFSETQ. This CDR3 comprises 13 residues. The CDR3 DNA follows: TGCGCCAGCAGCTCAACGGGGTACAATGAGCAGTTCTTC. Its translation is CASSSTGYNEQFF.

This clonotype was recorded many times. The chain is built from TRBV6-2 or TRBV6-3 and TRBJ2-1; 7 bases fit TRBD2. The CDR3 consists of 14 residues. The ends lost 7 bases at V and 3 bases at J; junction bases unmatched: 6. Germline CDR1 MNHEY, CDR2 SVGEGT. The DNA for the CDR3 is TGTGCCAGCATGCTAGCGGCACTCTACAATGAGCAGTTCTTC. As protein: CASMLAALYNEQFF.

The genes are TRBV7-8 and TRBJ1-5, with TRBD1 matching over 7 bases. The J segment lost 3 bases and the V segment lost 1 base, leaving 3 bases of the junction unmatched. Germline V CDR1 and CDR2: SGHVS, FQNEAQ. The CDR3 has 15 residues. The CDR3 DNA is TGTGCCAGCAGCTTAGACAGGGGTAACAATCAGCCCCAGCATTTT. It encodes CASSLDRGNNQPQHF.

This clonotype was detected ten times or more. The chain uses TRBV12-3 or TRBV12-4 and TRBJ2-7; D unresolved. V lost 6 bases and J lost 5, with 8 bases in between. The CDR3 is 11 amino acids. The CDR3 is CASSLKDEQYF. The DNA of the CDR3 is TGTGCCAGCAGCCTAAAGGACGAGCAGTACTTC.

The chain joins TRBV12-3 or TRBV12-4 to TRBJ1-1, with D perhaps matching TRBD1 (5 bases). The CDR3 loop spans 15 amino acids. The V and J ends lost 0 bases and 7 bases respectively, with 15 bases between them. CDR3 amino acids: CASSLARGVGVEAFF. The CDR3 DNA reads as TGTGCCAGCAGTTTAGCGCGGGGGGTCGGGGTTGAAGCTTTCTTT.

In this sample, this clonotype turned up many times. The chain combines TRBV6-5 with TRBJ1-1; possibly TRBD1 for D (5 bases). Germline V gene lookup returns CDR1 MNHEY and CDR2 SVGAGI. Trimming removed 0 bases at V and 2 bases at J, with 13 bases between. CDR3 length: 16 amino acids. The CDR3 DNA reads TGTGCCAGCAGTTACTCTCGGGGCACCGCTAACACTGAAGCTTTCTTT. This encodes CASSYSRGTANTEAFF.